What follows describes a single TCR beta chain. These data belong to a study of blood T cell repertoires in COVID-19. As for the study in general: Acute and convalescent COVID-19 samples came from the United States, Italy and Spain. Sample material is recorded as cDNA or gDNA derived from T cells, B-cell-depleted T cells, or PBMCs.

Under the authors' procedure: Cell counts per sample came from amplifying reference gene primers. Data came from immunoSEQ multiplex PCR; TCRdb stores just in-frame clones and leaves some out. Clonal size and the V and J genes are those of that table, whereas D and trimming came from the DNA. The sample yields some 250,000 clones, about 70% seen once. CDR1 is SGHTA and CDR2 is FQGNSA in the germline V gene. The CDR3 sequence is 14 residues long. V was trimmed by 1 base and J by 4 bases, leaving 11 bases between them. Input material: peripheral blood. This receptor was obtained from an elderly woman with acute or convalescent COVID-19. This sequence joins TRBV7-2 and TRBJ2-7, with D maybe TRBD1 (5 bases). CDR3 bases: TGTGCCAGCAGCTTAGGTAGGGGTGAGTACGAGCAGTACTTC. Amino acid sequence: CASSLGRGEYEQYF.